This passage covers 15 T cell receptor beta chains from one sample sequenced in a study of tumor-infiltrating lymphocytes in localized non-small cell lung cancer. The data were produced by immunoSEQ multiplex PCR, yet TCRdb's version contains in-frame clones alone and is incomplete. The sample yields some 10,000 clones, approximately 80% seen once. Sequenced input: uninvolved lung tissue not adjacent to the tumor. These receptor sequences come from a human donor with non-small cell lung cancer.

The chain combines TRBV27 with TRBJ2-3; D could derive from TRBD1 or TRBD2 (6 bases each). The CDR3 is made up of 14 amino acids. The ends were cut back, 10 bases at V and 0 bases at J, with 14 bases in the middle. CDR1 and CDR2 from the germline V gene are MNHEY and SMNVEV (reference sequence). The CDR3: CATWGAASTDTQYF. Here the CDR3 DNA reads TGTGCCACCTGGGGGGCCGCGAGCACAGATACGCAGTATTTT.

J is TRBJ2-7 and V is TRBV7-2; TRBD1 matches at 10 bases. The CDR3 is made up of 16 amino acids. Looked up from germline, CDR1 is SGHTA and CDR2 is FQGNSA. V was pared by 5 bases and J by 3 bases, with 10 bases of the junction left unmatched. This CDR3 reads CASSRGRDRGLYEQYF. The DNA for the CDR3 is TGTGCCAGCAGCCGAGGACGAGACAGGGGGCTCTACGAGCAGTACTTC.

The chain recombines TRBV27 with TRBJ2-7; D possibly corresponds to TRBD1 (6 bases). With 5 bases removed from V and 4 bases from J, the gap between germline ends came to 15 bases. The CDR3 covers 14 residues. Germline V gene lookup returns CDR1 MNHEY and CDR2 SMNVEV (reference sequence). This chain's CDR3 is CASSRLQGRYEQYF. In nucleotides, the CDR3 is TGTGCCAGCAGTCGGTTACAGGGTAGGTACGAGCAGTACTTC.

This clone turned up a few times. V is TRBV7-9 and J is TRBJ1-2; D is uncertain. Germline CDR1 is SEHNR and CDR2 is FQNEAQ (reference sequence). The V end was cut by 4 bases, the J end by 2 bases, with 5 bases between. The CDR3 runs 12 residues. This CDR3 is CASSSSNYGYTF. CDR3 nucleotides: TGTGCCAGCAGCTCGAGCAACTATGGCTACACCTTC. Drawing the rest from reference TRBV7-9 and TRBJ1-2, the complete variable domain is DTGVSQNPRHKITKRGQNVTFRCDPISEHNRLYWYRQTLGQGPEFLTYFQNEAQLEKSRLLSDRFSAERPKGSFSTLEIQRTEQGDSAMYLCASSSSNYGYTFGSGTRLTVV.

J is TRBJ2-5 and V is TRBV19; no definite D call. Germline loops: CDR1 LNHDA, CDR2 SQIVND (reference sequence). The CDR3 contains 14 residues. Trimming took off 5 bases at V and 1 base at J, with 11 bases between the two ends. Here the CDR3 DNA reads TGTGCCAGTAGTGTTTCGAGCGCCCAAGAGACCCAGTACTTC. This codes for CASSVSSAQETQYF. The variable domain in full, with the rest retrieved from reference TRBV19 and TRBJ2-5, is DGGITQSPKYLFRKEGQNVTLSCEQNLNHDAMYWYRQDPGQGLRLIYYSQIVNDFQKGDIAEGYSVSREKKESFPLTVTSAQKNPTAFYLCASSVSSAQETQYFGPGTRLLVL.

V gene TRBV12-5 combines with J gene TRBJ2-5, with D perhaps TRBD1 (6 bases). CDR1 and CDR2 (germline): LGHNT, FRNRAP. The ends were cut back, 6 bases at V and 4 bases at J, with 18 bases in the middle. CDR3 size: 15 residues. CDR3 sequence: CASGERQAPIETQYF. The CDR3 nucleotides read TGTGCTAGTGGGGAACGACAGGCGCCAATAGAGACCCAGTACTTC.

J is TRBJ1-1 and V is TRBV29-1; TRBD1 aligns across 8 bases. V trimming: 7 bases; J trimming: 3 bases; junction bases outside the gene matches: 10. The CDR3 is made up of 14 amino acids. Germline assignment: CDR1 SQVTM and CDR2 ANQGSEA. This CDR3 reads CSAERQGRDTEAFF. In DNA form, the CDR3 reads TGCAGCGCAGAGAGACAGGGGAGGGACACTGAAGCTTTCTTT.

The rearrangement uses TRBV7-9 and TRBJ2-3; no reliable D call. The CDR3 runs to 13 residues. V lost 3 bases and J 0 bases, leaving 4 bases between the germline ends. Germline V gene lookup returns CDR1 SEHNR and CDR2 FQNEAQ (reference sequence). Here the CDR3 reads CASSLQSTDTQYF. CDR3 nucleotide sequence: TGTGCCAGCAGCTTGCAGAGCACAGATACGCAGTATTTT.

The chain joins TRBV5-1 to TRBJ2-3; tentative D call: TRBD2 (6 bases). Per the germline V gene, CDR1 is SGHRS and CDR2 is YFSETQ. V lost 6 bases and J lost 3, with 14 bases in between. CDR3 size: 14 residues. The CDR3 bases are TGCGCCAGCACCATGGGGGGTATGACAGATACGCAGTATTTT. Residues: CASTMGGMTDTQYF. Complete variable domain (other parts from reference TRBV5-1 and TRBJ2-3): KAGVTQTPRYLIKTRGQQVTLSCSPISGHRSVSWYQQTPGQGLQFLFEYFSETQRNKGNFPGRFSGRQFSNSRSEMNVSTLELGDSALYLCASTMGGMTDTQYFGPGTRLTVL.

The V call is TRBV6-5, the J call TRBJ2-5, with D unclear. Trimming shortened V by 4 bases and J by 4 bases, and 13 bases separated the two germline ends. The CDR3 length is 14 residues. Per the germline V gene, CDR1 is MNHEY and CDR2 is SVGAGI. DNA for the CDR3: TGTGCCAGCAGTTCCCCGGGCAAGCGAGAGACCCAGTACTTC. It translates to CASSSPGKRETQYF.

This chain connects TRBV18 to TRBJ2-3; D remains ambiguous. Germline V gene lookup returns CDR1 KGHSH and CDR2 LQKENI. The ends were cut back, 2 bases at V and 5 bases at J, with 8 bases in the middle. This CDR3 has 13 amino acids. The CDR3 loop is CASSPDQQDTQYF. DNA for the CDR3: TGTGCCAGCTCACCAGACCAACAAGATACGCAGTATTTT.

This chain uses TRBV20-1 with TRBJ1-4; D remains ambiguous. The CDR3 is 11 residues long. Trimming removed 5 bases at V and 8 bases at J, with 9 bases between. Germline CDR1 is DFQATT and CDR2 is SNEGSKA (reference sequence). The DNA of the CDR3 is TGCAGTGCTCTCGATGGGGAAAAACTGTTTTTT. Its translation is CSALDGEKLFF.

The chain joins TRBV19 to TRBJ2-7; TRBD1 aligns across 9 bases. The junction had 8 bases not matched to a gene; V was cut back by 5 bases and J by 3 bases. In germline, CDR1 is LNHDA, CDR2 SQIVND (reference sequence). There are 15 residues in the CDR3. The CDR3 bases are TGTGCCAGTAGTCCCTTGCCGGGACAGGGCTACGAGCAGTACTTC. Translation: CASSPLPGQGYEQYF.

Only one count was recorded for this clone. V and J are TRBV29-1 and TRBJ1-2; 8 bases are a match to TRBD1. V lost 6 bases, J lost 6 bases, and 3 bases stayed unmatched. The germline gives CDR1 SQVTM, CDR2 ANQGSEA. There are 11 residues in the CDR3. As DNA, the CDR3 is TGCAGCGTCAACAGGGGGGATGGCTACACCTTC. It yields the protein CSVNRGDGYTF.

V gene TRBV29-1 combines with J gene TRBJ2-7; TRBD2 might be the D (7 bases). The CDR3 totals 12 residues. Trimming left V 4 bases short and J 2 bases short, with 9 bases between. Germline V gene data show CDR1 as SQVTM and CDR2 as ANQGSEA. The CDR3 sequence is CSVGGGAYEQYF. CDR3 nucleotides: TGCAGCGTTGGGGGGGGCGCCTACGAGCAGTACTTC.